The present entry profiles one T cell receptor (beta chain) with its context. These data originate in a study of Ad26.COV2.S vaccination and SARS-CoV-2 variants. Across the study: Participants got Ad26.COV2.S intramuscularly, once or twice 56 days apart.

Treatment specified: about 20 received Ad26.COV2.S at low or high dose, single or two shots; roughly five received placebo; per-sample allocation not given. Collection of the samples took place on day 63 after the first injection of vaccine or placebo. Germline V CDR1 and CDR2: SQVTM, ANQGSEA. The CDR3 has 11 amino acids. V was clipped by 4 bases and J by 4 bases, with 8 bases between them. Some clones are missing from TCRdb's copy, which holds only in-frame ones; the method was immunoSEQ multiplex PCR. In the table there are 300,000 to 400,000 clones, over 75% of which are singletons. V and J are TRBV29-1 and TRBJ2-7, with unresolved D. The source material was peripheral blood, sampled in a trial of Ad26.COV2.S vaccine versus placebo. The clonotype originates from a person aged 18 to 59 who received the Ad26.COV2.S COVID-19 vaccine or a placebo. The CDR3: CSVGQEYEQYF. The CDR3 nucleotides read TGCAGCGTTGGCCAGGAGTACGAGCAGTACTTC.